The 32 T cell receptor beta chains below were found in one sample sequenced in a study of blood T cell repertoires in COVID-19. Clones were read by immunoSEQ multiplex PCR, and TCRdb kept only the in-frame ones, dropping some. The sample consists of 160,000 or so clones, 88% of them appearing once. The sequenced sample was PBMCs or T cells enriched from blood (not recorded which). All receptors come from a woman in her 50s who had recovered from COVID-19.

This chain uses TRBV4-1 with TRBJ1-6; 8 bases are shared with TRBD1. The J segment lost 9 bases and the V segment lost 0 bases, leaving 1 base of the junction unmatched. CDR3 length equals 14 residues. Germline V gene data show CDR1 as MGHRA and CDR2 as YSYEKL. The CDR3 loop reads CASSQEDRVSPLHF. Written as DNA, the CDR3 is TGCGCCAGCAGCCAAGAGGACAGGGTTTCACCCCTCCACTTT.

The rearrangement links TRBV5-1 to TRBJ2-1, with 7 positions matching TRBD2. V dropped 0 bases and J dropped 7; count of bases not matched to a gene: 13. Germline-derived CDR1 and CDR2 are SGHRS and YFSETQ. This CDR3 region has 17 residues. The CDR3 DNA reads TGCGCCAGCAGCTTGGGAAGAAGCTTCGGGGAGGGAAATGAGCAGTTCTTC. This encodes CASSLGRSFGEGNEQFF.

Of note for this clone: The same CDR3 is also encoded by other DNA sequences in this sample. V usage is TRBV6-5 and J usage is TRBJ1-4; no reliable D call. V shed 0 bases and J shed 0 bases, with 8 bases lying between them. This CDR3 spans 16 amino acids. Germline V gene lookup returns CDR1 MNHEY and CDR2 SVGAGI. CDR3 in amino acids: CASSYSGRATNEKLFF. CDR3 DNA: TGTGCCAGCAGTTACTCGGGGAGGGCAACTAATGAAAAACTGTTTTTT.

The chain combines TRBV21-1 with TRBJ1-4. TRBV21-1 is given as a pseudogene. The CDR3 has 14 amino acids. CDR3 DNA sequence: TGTGCCAGCAGCTTAGCGGGGTACAGTGAAAAACTGTTTTTT. Protein: CASSLAGYSEKLFF.

This chain connects TRBV6-5 to TRBJ2-6; D is undetermined. Per germline, CDR1 MNHEY and CDR2 SVGAGI. There are 15 residues in the CDR3. With 6 bases removed from V and 7 bases from J, the gap between germline ends came to 16 bases. The CDR3 DNA sequence: TGTGCCAGCAGCCTTACGGAGTTCGAAGCCAACGTCCTGACTTTC. Its protein is CASSLTEFEANVLTF.

The chain carries TRBV6-5 and TRBJ1-3; unclear D gene. V lost 2 bases and J lost 11, with 22 bases in between. Germline loops: CDR1 MNHEY, CDR2 SVGAGI. The CDR3 runs to 16 residues. DNA for the CDR3: TGTGCCAGCAGTTACCCTGAGCAAACTCTGGGAGTCTCCATATATTTT. Translation: CASSYPEQTLGVSIYF.

The chain joins TRBV27 to TRBJ1-3; 8 bases match TRBD1. The germline V gene has CDR1 MNHEY and CDR2 SMNVEV (reference sequence). V shed 6 bases, J shed 3 bases, and the junction held 1 base outside the gene matches. CDR3 length equals 13 residues. CDR3 residues: CASSDRGGNTIYF. CDR3 sequence (DNA): TGTGCCAGCAGCGACAGGGGTGGAAACACCATATATTTT.

The chain carries TRBV9 and TRBJ2-5, with D perhaps matching TRBD1 (5 bases). CDR1 SGDLS and CDR2 YYNGEE come from the germline V gene. The CDR3 totals 13 residues. Trimming took off 5 bases at V and 5 bases at J, with 13 bases between the two ends. CDR3 in DNA: TGTGCCAGCAGTGAGAAGGGGTCGGAGACCCAGTACTTC. It translates to CASSEKGSETQYF.

V gene TRBV7-7 combines with J gene TRBJ2-1, with 7 bases matching TRBD1. CDR1 and CDR2 from the germline V gene are SSHAT and FNYEAQ (reference sequence). CDR3 length equals 15 residues. V lost 5 bases to trimming and J lost 5 bases; unmatched junction nucleotides: 9. The DNA for the CDR3 is TGTGCCAGCAGCCGAGCCGGGACAGCAAACAATGAGCAGTTCTTC. This translates into CASSRAGTANNEQFF.

V and J are TRBV27 and TRBJ1-1; maybe TRBD1 (5 bases). This CDR3 has 16 amino acids. Germline-derived CDR1 and CDR2 are MNHEY and SMNVEV (reference sequence). V lost 2 bases, J lost 3 bases, and 16 bases lay in between. The CDR3 DNA reads as TGTGCCAGCAGTTTAGGGTTCGGACGGGGGGACACTGAAGCTTTCTTT. It specifies CASSLGFGRGDTEAFF.

J is TRBJ2-2 and V is TRBV9; TRBD2 matches 12 bases. The CDR3 runs 17 residues. Per the germline V gene, CDR1 is SGDLS and CDR2 is YYNGEE. V shed 3 bases and J 7 bases; nucleotides not matched to a gene: 10. The chain's CDR3 is CASSAPRTSGAVGELFF. CDR3 coding DNA: TGTGCCAGCAGCGCCCCTCGGACTAGCGGGGCTGTCGGGGAGCTGTTTTTT. Full variable domain (remainder filled in from reference TRBV9 and TRBJ2-2): DSGVTQTPKHLITATGQRVTLRCSPRSGDLSVYWYQQSLDQGLQFLIQYYNGEERAKGNILERFSAQQFPDLHSELNLSSLELGDSALYFCASSAPRTSGAVGELFFGEGSRLTVL.

This rearrangement joins TRBV6-5 to TRBJ2-3; 7 bases agree with TRBD1. V was pared by 7 bases and J by 4 bases, with 5 bases of the junction left unmatched. The germline V gene encodes CDR1 MNHEY and CDR2 SVGAGI. The CDR3 length is 13 residues. The CDR3 region is CASKTGSPDTQYF. The DNA for the CDR3 is TGTGCCAGCAAGACAGGGTCACCAGATACGCAGTATTTT.

The CDR3 coding sequence is TGTGCCAGCAGCTTAGCCAGCGGGTCTGGGGCCAACGTCCTGACTTTC. Its protein product is CASSLASGSGANVLTF. V usage is TRBV7-3 and J usage is TRBJ2-6; possible D gene TRBD2, 6 bases. Germline V gene lookup returns CDR1 SGHTA and CDR2 FQGTGA. V lost 2 bases, J lost 1 base, and 9 bases lay in between. This CDR3 contains 16 residues.

This chain joins TRBV9 and TRBJ2-2; 13 bases match TRBD2. Trimming at V came to 2 bases and at J to 8 bases, leaving 9 bases not matched to a gene. The germline V gene encodes CDR1 SGDLS and CDR2 YYNGEE. The CDR3 length is 17 residues. CDR3 nucleotide sequence: TGTGCCAGCAGCGTTCGGGGGACTAGCGGGGTGACTGGGGAGCTGTTTTTT. Translation gives CASSVRGTSGVTGELFF.

The chain joins TRBV29-1 to TRBJ2-5, with 7 bases lining up with TRBD2. The germline V gene encodes CDR1 SQVTM and CDR2 ANQGSEA. This CDR3 is 15 amino acids long. The V and J ends lost 4 bases and 2 bases, in that order; junction bases with no gene match: 10. CDR3 DNA sequence: TGCAGCGTTGGGACGCGGGGAGGGCTTCAAGAGACCCAGTACTTC. It specifies CSVGTRGGLQETQYF.

The chain is built from TRBV6-5 and TRBJ2-1; TRBD1 is a possible D gene (6 bases). Per germline, CDR1 MNHEY and CDR2 SVGAGI. With 2 bases removed from V and 5 bases from J, the gap between germline ends came to 10 bases. This CDR3 has 14 residues. CDR3 residues: CASSYIRGNNEQFF. The CDR3 region has the DNA TGTGCCAGCAGTTACATTAGGGGGAACAATGAGCAGTTCTTC.

The chain is built from TRBV5-1 and TRBJ1-4; 12 positions match TRBD1. The CDR3 length is 18 residues. Germline CDR1 and CDR2: SGHRS and YFSETQ. The V segment lost 4 bases and the J segment 4 bases; nucleotides outside the gene matches: 11. The CDR3 region is CASSPRSGQGASNEKLFF. In DNA, the CDR3 is TGCGCCAGCAGCCCCAGGTCGGGACAGGGGGCAAGTAATGAAAAACTGTTTTTT.

The rearrangement links TRBV12-2 to TRBJ1-2; no check of the table's D call, TRBD1, against the DNA was made. TRBV12-2 is tagged as a pseudogene. The CDR3 contains 17 residues. CDR3 coding DNA: TGTGCAAGTCGCTCAAGTCCCCGGAGGGGGCAGTACTATGGCTACACCTTC. Residues: CASRSSPRRGQYYGYTF.

Written as DNA, the CDR3 is TGTGCCAGCAGTCTGCTAGCTAATACGCAGTATTTT. Translation: CASSLLANTQYF. The genes are TRBV3-1 (or the pseudogene TRBV3-2) and TRBJ2-3; D may be TRBD2 (5 bases). The germline V and J ends were trimmed by 6 bases and 7 bases, with 11 bases remaining between them. The CDR3 sequence is 12 residues long. The germline gives CDR1 LGHDT, CDR2 YNNKEL (reference sequence).

The CDR3 DNA follows: TGTGCCAGTAGTATAACCGGGACAGTCAACACTGAAGCTTTCTTT. Translated, it gives CASSITGTVNTEAFF. The chain recombines TRBV19 with TRBJ1-1, with 7 bases identical to TRBD1. The ends lost 2 bases at V and 2 bases at J; junction bases unmatched: 5. This CDR3 comprises 15 residues. In germline, CDR1 is LNHDA, CDR2 SQIVND (reference sequence).

The rearrangement uses TRBV4-2 and TRBJ1-4; 7 nucleotides agree with TRBD1. CDR1 is LGHNA, CDR2 YNFKEQ, per germline. The V gene end was trimmed by 3 bases and the J gene end by 2 bases; junction bases not matched to a gene: 9. The CDR3 runs 17 residues. CDR3 sequence: CASSQDRLGQTNEKLFF. Here the CDR3 DNA reads TGTGCCAGCAGCCAGGACCGATTGGGACAGACTAATGAAAAACTGTTTTTT.

The chain recombines TRBV4-1 with TRBJ1-1, with TRBD1 matching over 10 bases. The germline gives CDR1 MGHRA, CDR2 YSYEKL. The CDR3 is 16 amino acids. V gave up 1 base and J gave up 4 bases; unmatched junction bases: 6. CDR3 nucleotide sequence: TGCGCCAGCAGCCAAGCTTCCCGGACAGGGGGCACTGAAGCTTTCTTT. Its protein product is CASSQASRTGGTEAFF.

The CDR3 bases are TGTGCCAGCAGTGAGAGTACAGGGTACAACTATGGCTACACCTTC. This translates into CASSESTGYNYGYTF. The rearrangement uses TRBV6-1 and TRBJ1-2; TRBD1 might be the D (6 bases). With 3 bases removed from V and 2 bases from J, the gap between germline ends came to 13 bases. The length of the CDR3 is 15 residues. The V gene's germline CDR1 is MNHNS and CDR2 SASEGT.

The chain combines TRBV2 with TRBJ1-5; D ambiguous. CDR1 is SNHLY and CDR2 is FYNNEI in the germline V gene. V was clipped by 5 bases and J by 3 bases, with 11 bases between them. The CDR3 totals 14 residues. The CDR3 loop is CASSFGPPNQPQHF. The CDR3 DNA reads as TGTGCCAGCAGTTTTGGGCCCCCCAATCAGCCCCAGCATTTT. The full variable domain, completed using reference TRBV2 and TRBJ1-5, is EPEVTQTPSHQVTQMGQEVILRCVPISNHLYFYWYRQILGQKVEFLVSFYNNEISEKSEIFDDQFSVERPDGSNFTLKIRSTKLEDSAMYFCASSFGPPNQPQHFGDGTRLSIL.

The chain couples TRBV5-4 to TRBJ1-2, with D perhaps matching TRBD1 (6 bases). Germline CDR1 is SGHNT and CDR2 is YYREEE (reference sequence). The V and J ends lost 4 bases and 3 bases respectively, with 13 bases between them. The CDR3 runs to 14 residues. The CDR3 sequence: CASSGRGGDYGYTF. CDR3 nucleotide sequence: TGTGCCAGCAGCGGCAGGGGTGGCGACTATGGCTACACCTTC.

This chain joins TRBV5-1 and TRBJ2-1; D possibly corresponds to TRBD2 (5 bases). The germline V gene encodes CDR1 SGHRS and CDR2 YFSETQ. The CDR3 length is 16 residues. V shed 4 bases and J shed 5 bases, with 19 bases lying between them. CDR3 DNA sequence: TGCGCCAGCAGCCTCAGAGCGGCGGGCGAGGACAATGAGCAGTTCTTC. This gives the protein CASSLRAAGEDNEQFF.

The rearrangement links TRBV3-1 (or the pseudogene TRBV3-2) to TRBJ1-2, with 8 nucleotides matching TRBD1. Germline lookup yields CDR1 LGHDT and CDR2 YNNKEL (reference sequence). The CDR3 is 17 amino acids. Trimming at V came to 6 bases and at J to 7 bases, leaving 19 bases not matched to a gene. This chain's CDR3 is CASRHGQGGGSKLGYTF. In DNA, the CDR3 is TGTGCCAGCAGACACGGACAGGGTGGGGGATCGAAACTTGGCTACACCTTC.

V is TRBV23-1 and J is TRBJ2-3, with a possible D match to TRBD2 (6 bases). TRBV23-1 is sorted into the ORF group, with uncertain function. Trimming removed 4 bases from V and 2 bases from J, with 19 bases in between. This CDR3 contains 17 residues. The chain's CDR3 is CASSPKGYSGYTDTQYF. CDR3 coding DNA: TGCGCCAGCAGTCCTAAGGGGTATAGCGGATACACAGATACGCAGTATTTT.

The chain links TRBV6-5 to TRBJ1-1, with D hard to call. The CDR3 runs to 13 residues. The germline V gene encodes CDR1 MNHEY and CDR2 SVGAGI. The ends were cut back, 7 bases at V and 2 bases at J, with 11 bases in the middle. The CDR3 coding sequence is TGTGCCAGCACCATGGCTTATAACACTGAAGCTTTCTTT. It codes for CASTMAYNTEAFF.

The chain combines TRBV5-4 with TRBJ1-1, with 9 bases lining up with TRBD1. Germline CDR1 SGHNT, CDR2 YYREEE (reference sequence). This CDR3 has 16 amino acids. Trimming cost V 3 bases and J 0 bases; bases outside gene matches: 6. In DNA form, the CDR3 reads TGTGCCAGCAGCTACGGACAGGGGACGGTGAACACTGAAGCTTTCTTT. This translates into CASSYGQGTVNTEAFF. Using reference TRBV5-4 and TRBJ1-1 for the parts outside the CDR3, the full variable domain is ETGVTQSPTHLIKTRGQQVTLRCSSQSGHNTVSWYQQALGQGPQFIFQYYREEENGRGNFPPRFSGLQFPNYSSELNVNALELDDSALYLCASSYGQGTVNTEAFFGQGTRLTVV.

This clone was recorded once. CDR3 sequence (DNA): TGTGCCTGGAGTCTCAGCGGTGTCGAGCAGTACTTC. Translating it yields CAWSLSGVEQYF. V gene TRBV30 combines with J gene TRBJ2-7, with D possibly being TRBD2 (5 bases). In germline, CDR1 is GTSNPN, CDR2 SVGIG (reference sequence). V was cut by 2 bases and J by 6 bases, with 11 bases left in between. The CDR3 runs 12 residues.

This chain connects TRBV30 to TRBJ2-3, with no clear D. This CDR3 has 11 residues. Germline loops: CDR1 GTSNPN, CDR2 SVGIG (reference sequence). V shed 3 bases and J shed 6 bases, with 7 bases lying between them. CDR3: CAWRAADTQYF. CDR3 bases: TGTGCCTGGAGGGCAGCGGATACGCAGTATTTT.